This TCR beta chain comes out of a study of T cells in Graves' hyperthyroidism and ophthalmopathy. Aged 18 to 65, the patients had hyperthyroidism that was newly diagnosed and had lasted under 2 months. Amplification targeted TCR beta CDR3 regions from RNA transcripts. The HTBI primer set served for first-round RT-PCR of the TCR CDR3. One entry per CDR3 protein results from TCRdb running MiXCR on the multiplex PCR reads. The sample includes about 710,000 distinct CDR3 sequences, about a sixth of them seen just once. This clonotype occurred many times. The length of the CDR3 is 13 residues. V was clipped by 3 bases and J by 3 bases, with 8 bases between them.

This clonotype originated in a man aged 18-30 years with Graves' hyperthyroidism. The chain is built from TRBV12-3 or TRBV12-4 and TRBJ2-5; D gene uncertain. Sequenced input: blood. In DNA, the CDR3 is TGTGCCAGCAGTTTCGGGCTCGAAGAGACCCAGTACTTC. It codes for CASSFGLEETQYF.